This TCR beta chain stems from a study of cytomegalovirus exposure and HLA in healthy donors. CDR3 length: 17 residues. The V gene's germline CDR1 is SGHNT and CDR2 YENEEA. Deletions cut 5 bases from V and 0 bases from J, with 17 bases between. Produced via immunoSEQ multiplex PCR; TCRdb's table is partial and in-frame only. The data show 120,000 or so clones, 70% to 90% seen once. Findings and caveats of the study: The study put 150 to 200 TCR beta chains on its list as cytomegalovirus-associated. In vitro checks showed that a few CMV-associated chains really do target CMV antigens.

Separate from the roughly 700-subject first cohort was the approximately 110-subject validation cohort, to which the donors belonged. On this clone: Its target is unknown.

Sequenced: PBMCs. The chain uses TRBV11-3 and TRBJ2-4; D perhaps matches TRBD1 (6 bases). This clonotype was sampled from a woman between 18 and 29 years old in good health and CMV-seronegative. CDR3 protein: CASSATGWGRAKNIQYF. The CDR3 DNA sequence: TGTGCCAGCAGCGCAACAGGGTGGGGGCGAGCCAAAAACATTCAGTACTTC.